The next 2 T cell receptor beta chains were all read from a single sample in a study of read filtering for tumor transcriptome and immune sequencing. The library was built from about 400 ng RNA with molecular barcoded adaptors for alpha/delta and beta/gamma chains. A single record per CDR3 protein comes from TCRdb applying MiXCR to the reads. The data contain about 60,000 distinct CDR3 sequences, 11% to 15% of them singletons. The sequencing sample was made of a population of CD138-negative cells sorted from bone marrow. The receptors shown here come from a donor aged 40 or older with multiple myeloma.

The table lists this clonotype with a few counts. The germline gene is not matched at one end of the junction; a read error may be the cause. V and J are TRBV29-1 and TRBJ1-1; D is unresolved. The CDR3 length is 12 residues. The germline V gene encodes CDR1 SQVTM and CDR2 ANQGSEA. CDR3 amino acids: CSVRAMGTEASF. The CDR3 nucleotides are TGCAGCGTCCGGGCCATGGGCACTGAAGCTTCCTTT.

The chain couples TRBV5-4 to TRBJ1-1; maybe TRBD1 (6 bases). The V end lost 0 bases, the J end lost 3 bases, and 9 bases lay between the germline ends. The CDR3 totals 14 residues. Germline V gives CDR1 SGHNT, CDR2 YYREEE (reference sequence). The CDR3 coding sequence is TGTGCCAGCAGCTTGGGGACAGCGTACACTGAAGCTTTCTTT. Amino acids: CASSLGTAYTEAFF.